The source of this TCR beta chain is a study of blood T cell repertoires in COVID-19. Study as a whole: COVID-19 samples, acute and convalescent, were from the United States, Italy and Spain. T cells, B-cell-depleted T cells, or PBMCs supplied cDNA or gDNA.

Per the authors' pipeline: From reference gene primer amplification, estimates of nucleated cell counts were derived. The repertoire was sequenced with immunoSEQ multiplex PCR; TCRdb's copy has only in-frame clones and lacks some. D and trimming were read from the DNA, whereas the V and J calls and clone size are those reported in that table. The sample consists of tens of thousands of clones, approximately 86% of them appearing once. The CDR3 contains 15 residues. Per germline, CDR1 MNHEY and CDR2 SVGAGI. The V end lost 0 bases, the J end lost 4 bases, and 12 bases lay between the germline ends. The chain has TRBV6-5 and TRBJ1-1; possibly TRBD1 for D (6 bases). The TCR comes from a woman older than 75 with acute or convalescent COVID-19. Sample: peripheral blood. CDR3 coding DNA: TGTGCCAGCAGTTACTCGAGGCAGGGGAGCACTGAAGCTTTCTTT. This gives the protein CASSYSRQGSTEAFF.